This passage covers 21 T cell receptor beta chains from one sample sequenced in a study of blood T cell repertoires in COVID-19. Here immunoSEQ multiplex PCR was the method, and the copy in TCRdb shows in-frame clones only, minus some. The table lists fewer than 450,000 clones, 88% of them singletons. Sequenced sample: peripheral blood. These receptors all come from a woman aged 50 to 60 with COVID-19, enrolled during active disease.

The V call is TRBV29-1, the J call TRBJ2-1, with 8 bases lining up with TRBD1. Per the germline V gene, CDR1 is SQVTM and CDR2 is ANQGSEA. Trimming at V came to 3 bases and at J to 7 bases, leaving 8 bases not matched to a gene. The CDR3 is 14 amino acids. CDR3 loop: CSVDNRGIGNEQFF. The CDR3 DNA reads as TGCAGCGTTGACAACAGGGGGATTGGGAATGAGCAGTTCTTC.

V and J are TRBV12-2 and TRBJ2-3; no check of the table's D call, TRBD1, against the DNA was made. TRBV12-2 is shown as a pseudogene. The CDR3 contains 20 residues. CDR3 amino acids: CASRLIPPGGIQGALWRQYF. CDR3 nucleotides: TGTGCAAGTCGCTTAATACCACCAGGCGGGATACAGGGGGCTTTGTGGAGGCAGTATTTT.

This sequence joins TRBV12-3 or TRBV12-4 and TRBJ1-1, with 9 bases aligning to TRBD1. V dropped 7 bases and J dropped 4; count of bases not matched to a gene: 1. This CDR3 has 12 amino acids. The DNA of the CDR3 is TGTGCCAGCAACAGGGGGCTCACTGAAGCTTTCTTT. Encoded protein: CASNRGLTEAFF.

The chain links TRBV6-1 to TRBJ1-1; 9 nucleotides line up with TRBD1. The CDR3 runs 15 residues. The V and J ends lost 5 bases and 5 bases, in that order; junction bases with no gene match: 9. In germline, CDR1 is MNHNS, CDR2 SASEGT. The CDR3 DNA is TGTGCCAGCAGTCCTCGTGACAGGGGGTCGACTGAAGCTTTCTTT. It encodes CASSPRDRGSTEAFF.

The V call is TRBV4-2, the J call TRBJ1-2; D is possibly TRBD1 (5 bases). Per germline, CDR1 LGHNA and CDR2 YNFKEQ. This CDR3 region has 15 residues. The V and J ends lost 0 bases and 8 bases respectively, with 16 bases between them. CDR3 bases: TGTGCCAGCAGCCAAGAAGACAGCTCGCAAAGAGGCTACACCTTC. Encoded protein: CASSQEDSSQRGYTF.

This clone is a singleton in its sample. The chain carries TRBV24-1 and TRBJ2-3; 11 nucleotides line up with TRBD1. Germline CDR1 reads KGHDR; CDR2 reads SFDVKD. V shed 4 bases, J shed 2 bases, and the junction held 10 bases outside the gene matches. CDR3 length equals 18 residues. CDR3: CATSDPGQGALDTDTQYF. The CDR3 region has the DNA TGTGCCACCAGTGACCCCGGACAGGGGGCGTTGGACACAGATACGCAGTATTTT.

V and J are TRBV24-1 and TRBJ1-6, with D possibly TRBD1 on 5 matching bases. Germline CDR1 and CDR2: KGHDR and SFDVKD. The germline V and J ends were trimmed by 3 bases and 9 bases, with 8 bases remaining between them. The CDR3 is 13 amino acids. The CDR3, as DNA: TGTGCCACCAGTGATATGCAGGGTTCACCCCTCCACTTT. Translation: CATSDMQGSPLHF.

The CDR3 nucleotides read TGTGCCTGGAGATCCTACAGGGACTCACCCCTCCACTTT. It codes for CAWRSYRDSPLHF. The chain joins TRBV30 to TRBJ1-6, with D perhaps matching TRBD1 (6 bases). Trimming removed 3 bases from V and 10 bases from J, with 13 bases in between. The V gene's germline CDR1 is GTSNPN and CDR2 SVGIG (reference sequence). The CDR3 spans 13 residues.

The CDR3 spells CATSRDLLFSGGGELFF. The CDR3 nucleotides are TGTGCCACCAGCAGAGATCTCCTGTTTTCCGGGGGCGGGGAGCTGTTTTTT. The gene calls are TRBV15 and TRBJ2-2, with D possibly being TRBD2 (6 bases). The germline V and J ends were trimmed by 0 bases and 7 bases, with 18 bases remaining between them. The CDR3 loop spans 17 amino acids. Germline V lookup: CDR1 LNHNV, CDR2 YYDKDF (reference sequence).

The chain is built from TRBV9 and TRBJ1-5, with TRBD1 as a possible D gene (6 bases). Germline V gene data show CDR1 as SGDLS and CDR2 as YYNGEE. The CDR3 consists of 14 residues. Trimming removed 0 bases at V and 4 bases at J, with 8 bases between. CDR3 nucleotides: TGTGCCAGCAGCGTAGATCAGGGGAATCAGCCCCAGCATTTT. This translates into CASSVDQGNQPQHF.

In the case of this clone: Mismatch with germline at one junction end may stem from a read error. The chain couples TRBV25-1 to TRBJ2-5, with D possibly matching TRBD2 (6 bases). Germline V gene sequence: CDR1 MGHDK, CDR2 SYGVNS. The CDR3 spans 15 residues. The CDR3 nucleotides read TGTGCCAGCAGTGCCATCAGGGCCACGGGGGAGAGCCAGTACTTC. Protein: CASSAIRATGESQYF.

The chain links TRBV9 to TRBJ1-4; 9 bases match TRBD1. Losses at the gene ends were 0 bases for V and 7 bases for J; bases not matched to a gene: 4. Looked up from germline, CDR1 is SGDLS and CDR2 is YYNGEE. CDR3 length equals 15 residues. The CDR3 protein is CASSVGGTGSEKLFF. The CDR3 DNA sequence: TGTGCCAGCAGCGTAGGGGGGACAGGGAGTGAAAAACTGTTTTTT.

CDR3 protein: CASSARTGGNQPQHF. The CDR3 DNA follows: TGTGCCAGCAGCGCCCGGACCGGGGGCAATCAGCCCCAGCATTTT. V gene TRBV2 combines with J gene TRBJ1-5; D is unclear. CDR3 length: 15 residues. Trimming stripped 6 bases from V and 2 bases from J, with 14 bases between. Germline-derived CDR1 and CDR2 are SNHLY and FYNNEI.

The rearrangement uses TRBV5-1 and TRBJ2-3; tentative D call: TRBD2 (6 bases). Germline loops: CDR1 SGHRS, CDR2 YFSETQ. V lost 2 bases to trimming and J lost 6 bases, with 13 bases between them. This CDR3 comprises 14 residues. The CDR3: CASSLGTLSDTQYF. The DNA for the CDR3 is TGCGCCAGCAGCTTAGGGACTCTTTCGGATACGCAGTATTTT.

The rearrangement links TRBV7-9 to TRBJ2-3, with 15 bases lining up with TRBD2. Germline CDR1 and CDR2: SEHNR and FQNEAQ (reference sequence). The CDR3 is 18 amino acids. J was trimmed by 1 base and V by 5 bases; bases with no gene match: 7. The CDR3 DNA follows: TGTGCCAGCAGCCCCCGGACTAGCGGGGGGGTTGGCACAGATACGCAGTATTTT. This codes for CASSPRTSGGVGTDTQYF.

The V and J genes are TRBV10-3 and TRBJ2-3; 9 bases are shared with TRBD2. Per germline, CDR1 ENHRY and CDR2 SYGVKD. J gave up 4 bases and V 3 bases, and 11 bases lay outside the gene matches. The CDR3 is made up of 17 amino acids. In DNA form, the CDR3 reads TGTGCCATCAGTGATTCCGTGGCGGGGGGGCCCCCAGATACGCAGTATTTT. Translated, it gives CAISDSVAGGPPDTQYF.

The genes are TRBV2 and TRBJ1-1, with no clear D. Germline V gives CDR1 SNHLY, CDR2 FYNNEI. The CDR3 runs 12 residues. V lost 7 bases, J lost 3 bases, and 9 bases lay in between. Written as DNA, the CDR3 is TGTGCCAGCAAGGGAGGTGACACTGAAGCTTTCTTT. It yields the protein CASKGGDTEAFF.

The rearrangement uses TRBV19 and TRBJ1-2; weak D call: TRBD1 (6 bases). The CDR3 covers 15 residues. CDR1 is LNHDA, CDR2 SQIVND, per germline (reference sequence). V gave up 3 bases and J gave up 6 bases, with 17 bases separating them. In DNA form, the CDR3 reads TGTGCCAGTAGTATGGTTGGCCGGCGGACAGATGGCTACACCTTC. Residues: CASSMVGRRTDGYTF.

The chain has TRBV19 and TRBJ2-7; D is possibly TRBD2 (6 bases). The CDR3 sequence is 15 residues long. Per germline, CDR1 LNHDA and CDR2 SQIVND (reference sequence). V was pared by 3 bases and J by 6 bases, with 18 bases between. CDR3 bases: TGTGCCAGTAGTATTCAGTCGGCGGGGCAGGGCGAGCAGTACTTC. Protein: CASSIQSAGQGEQYF.

The CDR3 protein is CASSLLEVTNGYTF. DNA for the CDR3: TGTGCCAGCAGCCTTCTCGAGGTCACCAATGGCTACACCTTC. The chain has TRBV3-1 (or the pseudogene TRBV3-2) and TRBJ1-2; D is unresolved. Trimming shortened V by 4 bases and J by 6 bases, and 15 bases separated the two germline ends. Germline V gene sequence: CDR1 LGHDT, CDR2 YNNKEL (reference sequence). The CDR3 spans 14 residues.

V usage is TRBV11-1 and J usage is TRBJ2-1, with D possibly TRBD1 on 5 matching bases. The CDR3 covers 15 residues. The V end lost 5 bases, the J end lost 0 bases, and 11 bases lay between the germline ends. CDR1 is SGHAT, CDR2 FQDESV, per germline (reference sequence). CDR3 DNA: TGTGCCAGCAGCCCAGACAGTATCTCCTACAATGAGCAGTTCTTC. This gives the protein CASSPDSISYNEQFF.